The TCR beta chain under discussion was sequenced for a study of blood T cell repertoires in COVID-19. Across the study: The cDNA or gDNA used as material had been derived from T cells, B-cell-depleted T cells, or PBMCs.

The V end was cut by 4 bases, the J end by 0 bases, with 13 bases between. The CDR3 covers 16 residues. Germline V gene data show CDR1 as LGHDT and CDR2 as YNNKEL (reference sequence). This table comes from immunoSEQ multiplex PCR, and its TCRdb copy is limited to in-frame clones, with some not included. Found here are tens of thousands of clones, roughly nine tenths of them singletons; the top ten hold under 2.5%. Sample: peripheral blood. The sequence was collected from a man between 45 and 60 years old with active COVID-19. J is TRBJ1-3 and V is TRBV3-1 (or the pseudogene TRBV3-2), with no clear D. The CDR3 bases are TGTGCCAGCAGCCCCCGTCGACGGGGCTCTGGAAACACCATATATTTT. This translates into CASSPRRRGSGNTIYF.